One and the same sample provided the 14 T cell receptor beta chains below, sequenced in a study of OX40 agonist ivuxolimab in advanced cancers. TCRdb keeps only in-frame clones here, not all; method: immunoSEQ multiplex PCR. The repertoire holds tens of thousands of clones, with roughly nine tenths as singletons. The material was CD4+ or CD8+ T cells sorted from blood, obtained in a trial of the OX40 agonist ivuxolimab. The receptors originated from an adult with an advanced solid tumor such as melanoma, head and neck, liver or kidney cancer.

V usage is TRBV4-2 and J usage is TRBJ2-1, with 14 positions matching TRBD2. J gave up 10 bases and V 3 bases, and 5 bases lay outside the gene matches. The CDR3 loop spans 15 amino acids. The germline V gene has CDR1 LGHNA and CDR2 YNFKEQ. For the CDR3, the DNA is TGTGCCAGCAGCCAGGGACTAGCGGGGGCCCCAGAGCAGTTCTTC. Amino acids: CASSQGLAGAPEQFF.

The chain combines TRBV18 with TRBJ2-5; D gene ambiguous. Germline V CDR1 and CDR2: KGHSH, LQKENI. The CDR3 is 12 residues long. Trimming removed 2 bases at V and 4 bases at J, with 5 bases between. CDR3 nucleotide sequence: TGTGCCAGCTCACCAGGACGAGAGACCCAGTACTTC. Its translation: CASSPGRETQYF.

The chain uses TRBV7-3 and TRBJ1-3; TRBD1 might be the D (5 bases). Between the trimmed V and J ends, which lost 0 bases and 3 bases, there was a span of 12 bases. Germline CDR1 SGHTA, CDR2 FQGTGA. The CDR3 is 16 residues long. The CDR3 sequence: CASSLTPAGNGNTIYF. The CDR3 DNA sequence: TGTGCCAGCAGCTTAACGCCGGCAGGGAATGGAAACACCATATATTTT.

The chain recombines TRBV30 with TRBJ2-7; weak D call: TRBD2 (5 bases). The germline V gene encodes CDR1 GTSNPN and CDR2 SVGIG (reference sequence). The CDR3 is made up of 15 amino acids. Trimming removed 5 bases at V and 0 bases at J, with 17 bases between. CDR3 in amino acids: CAWSTGYRPSYEQYF. CDR3 nucleotides: TGTGCCTGGTCGACGGGATACCGACCCTCCTACGAGCAGTACTTC.

The genes are TRBV7-9 and TRBJ2-7; 7 bases fit TRBD1. From germline, CDR1 is SEHNR and CDR2 FQNEAQ (reference sequence). The CDR3 has 15 residues. Trimming removed 5 bases from V and 1 base from J; junction bases left unmatched: 8. The CDR3 loop is CASSPSGTASYEQYF. The CDR3 DNA reads as TGTGCCAGCAGCCCGTCCGGGACAGCATCCTACGAGCAGTACTTC.

The chain is built from TRBV5-4 and TRBJ2-2; 7 bases line up with TRBD1. Germline values: CDR1 SGHNT, CDR2 YYREEE (reference sequence). With 0 bases clipped from V and 5 bases from J, the junction kept 4 bases outside the gene matches. This CDR3 region has 15 residues. The CDR3 nucleotides are TGTGCCAGCAGCTTGGGGGGGACAGAAACCGGGGAGCTGTTTTTT. Protein sequence: CASSLGGTETGELFF.

This sequence joins TRBV4-1 and TRBJ2-3; 10 bases are a match to TRBD2. V lost 3 bases to trimming and J lost 1 base; unmatched junction nucleotides: 1. The V gene's germline CDR1 is MGHRA and CDR2 YSYEKL. The CDR3 extends over 15 amino acids. CDR3 amino acids: CASSHTSGGTDTQYF. Here the CDR3 DNA reads TGCGCCAGCAGCCATACTAGCGGGGGCACAGATACGCAGTATTTT.

V usage is TRBV9 and J usage is TRBJ1-3; weak D call: TRBD1 (5 bases). This CDR3 comprises 15 residues. Germline CDR1 reads SGDLS; CDR2 reads YYNGEE. V gave up 0 bases and J gave up 5 bases, with 12 bases separating them. The CDR3 DNA follows: TGTGCCAGCAGCGTAGCGGGGGGGGTTAGAAACACCATATATTTT. Amino acids: CASSVAGGVRNTIYF.

This clone showed up just once. The chain links TRBV6-5 to TRBJ2-5; D is perhaps TRBD2 (5 bases). Between the trimmed V and J ends, which lost 5 bases and 7 bases, there was a span of 17 bases. The CDR3 has 14 amino acids. Germline CDR1 is MNHEY and CDR2 is SVGAGI. Here the CDR3 DNA reads TGTGCCAGCAGTGCAAGGGATAGCGTGGTGACCCAGTACTTC. This translates into CASSARDSVVTQYF.

This chain connects TRBV5-1 to TRBJ1-5; D gene ambiguous. CDR1 is SGHRS and CDR2 is YFSETQ in the germline V gene. The V gene lost 7 bases and the J gene lost 0 bases, with 8 bases spanning the gap. The CDR3 extends over 13 amino acids. Here the CDR3 DNA reads TGCGCCAGCTCCAAGGATAGCAATCAGCCCCAGCATTTT. This encodes CASSKDSNQPQHF.

The chain carries TRBV27 and TRBJ2-1, with 12 bases aligning to TRBD2. Per germline, CDR1 MNHEY and CDR2 SMNVEV (reference sequence). CDR3 length: 15 amino acids. V shed 2 bases and J 8 bases; nucleotides not matched to a gene: 4. The CDR3 region is CASSLGLAGFYEQFF. The CDR3, as DNA: TGTGCCAGCAGTTTAGGACTAGCGGGATTCTATGAGCAGTTCTTC.

This clone appeared a single time. The chain is built from TRBV30 and TRBJ1-2; 9 positions agree with TRBD1. The germline gives CDR1 GTSNPN, CDR2 SVGIG (reference sequence). This CDR3 region has 13 residues. V dropped 3 bases and J dropped 7; count of bases not matched to a gene: 6. CDR3 amino acids: CAWRATGGGGYTF. The CDR3 bases are TGTGCCTGGAGAGCGACAGGGGGTGGTGGCTACACCTTC.

For this clone: The junction departs from the called germline gene at one end, perhaps through a read error. The chain combines TRBV27 with TRBJ1-1; unclear D gene. CDR3 size: 14 residues. CDR1 and CDR2 from the germline V gene are MNHEY and SMNVEV (reference sequence). The CDR3 DNA sequence: TGTGCCAGCAGTTTACGGCCAGTGAATACTGAAGCTTTCTTT. Amino acid sequence: CASSLRPVNTEAFF.

V and J are TRBV7-9 and TRBJ2-7, with D perhaps assigned TRBD1 or TRBD2 (5 bases each). This CDR3 spans 13 amino acids. The V end was cut by 11 bases, the J end by 6 bases, with 20 bases between. CDR1 and CDR2 from the germline V gene are SEHNR and FQNEAQ (reference sequence). The CDR3 DNA reads as TGTGCCGTACTCGGGGCGCAAAAAGGCGAGCAGTACTTC. Amino acids: CAVLGAQKGEQYF.